The T cell receptor (beta chain) described here comes from a study of OX40 agonist ivuxolimab in advanced cancers. Study-level background: The costimulatory receptor OX40 (CD134) was targeted by ivuxolimab, a fully human IgG2 agonistic monoclonal antibody. Intravenous ivuxolimab was administered to patients every 2 weeks at six dose levels: 0.01, 0.1, 0.3, 1.5, 3 and 10 mg/kg. Of the roughly 53 patients in dose escalation, around 19 had hepatocellular carcinoma, roughly 15 had melanoma, 9 had renal cell carcinoma and 9 had head and neck cancer. In the dose-escalation cohort, 82.7% of patients were male, and the mean age was roughly 60 years with a range of about 20 to 80. Patients were allowed to have had prior anti-PD-1, anti-PD-L1 or anti-CTLA-4 therapy, and more than 30% of the dose-escalation patients had previously received checkpoint inhibitors. Partial responses occurred in three dose-escalation patients, of whom one had hepatocellular carcinoma and two had cutaneous melanoma. The purpose of peripheral TCRbeta sequencing was to test whether ivuxolimab changed TCR sequence diversity and led to clonal T-cell expansion. The paper covers the monotherapy dose-escalation part of the phase I ivuxolimab trial, which included N ≈ 50 patients.

In the case of this clone: What antigen it recognizes has not been identified. It has no much larger one-base neighbor in the sample; base qualities were not kept.

For sequencing of the TCRbeta CDR3 region, genomic DNA was extracted from the sorted cells. TCRbeta CDR3 regions were sequenced using the immunoSEQ Assay. Entries here come from immuneACCESS through TCRdb and include only in-frame sequences with V and J called. Some clones fail to appear in such tables; in the studies checked, an unresolved V gene covers under half of the shortfall, and the cause of the remainder is unknown. In this sample the table shows 60,000 to 75,000 clones, 80% to 90% of which occur a single time. The biggest ten clones account for roughly 0.9% of the sample. The research as a whole found: Partial responders in the 0.1-3.0 mg/kg groups had among the lowest normalized peripheral clonal expansion, especially among CD8+ T cells. Low levels of normalized T-cell clonal expansion were also seen in some patients who did not respond. The antigen specificity of the clonally expanded peripheral T cells was not determined. At doses of 0.1 to 3.0 mg/kg, clonal expansion of both CD4+ and CD8+ blood T cells was observed from baseline to week 6. After ivuxolimab, expanded clones were on average more numerous among CD8+ T cells than among CD4+ T cells.

The CDR3, cysteine through phenylalanine, is 17 amino acids long. Just CDR3 DNA is preserved here, 51 bases in frame from base 1. The germline V end is reduced by 5 bases and the J end by 5 bases; junction bases left unmatched: 18. The germline V gene gives CDR1 as MDHEN and CDR2 as SYDVKM. The trial excluded patients who had a history of autoimmune disease or who were on systemic immunosuppression. Peripheral blood for TCR sequencing was collected from all dose cohorts at baseline, on cycle 4 day 1, and on cycle 7 day 1. Samples came from an open-label, multicenter, first-in-human phase I dose-escalation trial of ivuxolimab. Adults with locally advanced or metastatic melanoma, renal cell, hepatocellular, or head and neck squamous cell carcinoma were enrolled in the trial. CD4+ and CD8+ T cells were sorted separately from peripheral blood before TCR sequencing.

Recombination joined TRBV28 with TRBJ2-7, and 7 junctional nucleotides match TRBD1. The receptor was isolated from an adult with an advanced solid tumor such as melanoma, head and neck, liver or kidney cancer. The material sequenced was CD4+ or CD8+ T cells sorted from blood, taken in a trial of the OX40 agonist ivuxolimab. The nucleotide sequence is TGTGCCAGCAGTCTCCTAATAACTCTTACAGGGGTGCACGAGCAGTACTTC. Translated, it gives CASSLLITLTGVHEQYF.